Listed here are 28 T cell receptor beta chains from one sample, sequenced in a study of beta chain features in type 1 diabetes. Of the isolated RNA, all was reverse transcribed, and so the sequenced material was expressed TCRB transcripts. Clones were read by immunoSEQ multiplex PCR, and TCRdb kept only the in-frame ones, dropping some. The data hold some 500,000 clones, with approximately 10% observed a single time. What was sequenced was naive CD4+ T cells from blood. These receptors all stem from a woman younger than 35 in good health.

DNA for the CDR3: TGCAGCTCAAGACAGGGGGATCACACAGATACGCAGTATTTT. This sequence encodes CSSRQGDHTDTQYF. The gene calls are TRBV29-1 and TRBJ2-3; 9 positions match TRBD1. CDR3 length equals 14 residues. The J segment lost 2 bases and the V segment lost 8 bases, leaving 8 bases of the junction unmatched. Germline CDR1 and CDR2: SQVTM and ANQGSEA.

In regard to this clone: The CDR3 does not end in the conserved phenylalanine or tryptophan, so this is likely a read error. The DNA is left out, because the CDR3 cannot be placed on it with certainty; the CDR3 is given as TCRdb lists it. The chain has TRBV28 and TRBJ1-2; the table gives TRBD1 as D, unverified against the DNA. The CDR3 spans 9 residues, counting both ends. Germline lookup yields CDR1 MDHEN and CDR2 SYDVKM. The CDR3 protein is CASSVQTAP.

This chain links TRBV11-2 with TRBJ2-2, with D hard to call. V dropped 5 bases and J dropped 4 bases, with 8 bases sitting between them. From germline, CDR1 is SGHAT and CDR2 FQNNGV. CDR3 size: 13 residues. This CDR3 reads CASSPPATGELFF. The CDR3 nucleotides are TGTGCCAGCAGCCCCCCGGCCACCGGGGAGCTGTTTTTT.

In its sample, this clone was seen a few times. The J gene is TRBJ2-7, the V gene TRBV15; 9 nucleotides line up with TRBD1. Germline V gene lookup returns CDR1 LNHNV and CDR2 YYDKDF (reference sequence). The J segment lost 6 bases and the V segment lost 3 bases, leaving 9 bases of the junction unmatched. CDR3 length equals 15 residues. The CDR3 bases are TGTGCCACCAGCAGCTTGACAGGGGGGCGCGTCGAGCAGTACGTC. This encodes CATSSLTGGRVEQYV.

V gene TRBV27 combines with J gene TRBJ2-4; D is perhaps TRBD2 (5 bases). Trimming pared 2 bases from V and 2 bases from J, leaving 10 bases between. Germline loops: CDR1 MNHEY, CDR2 SMNVEV (reference sequence). This CDR3 has 15 residues. CDR3 in amino acids: CASSLLTGTKNIQYF. CDR3 DNA sequence: TGTGCCAGCAGTTTACTGACCGGGACCAAAAACATTCAGTACTTC.

This clone was seen more than once but under ten times. The chain combines TRBV4-1 with TRBJ1-6, with a possible D match to TRBD1 (5 bases). V lost 1 base, J lost 15 bases, and 19 bases lay in between. This CDR3 is 15 amino acids long. Germline loops: CDR1 MGHRA, CDR2 YSYEKL. This chain's CDR3 is CASSQARTRAPNLHF. The CDR3 DNA reads as TGCGCCAGCAGCCAAGCGAGGACAAGGGCCCCGAACCTCCACTTT.

This clone was seen at least ten times. The same CDR3 arises from other DNA sequences in this sample as well. The chain couples TRBV7-9 to TRBJ2-3, with a weak D call TRBD2 (5 bases). CDR3 size: 13 residues. Trimming pared 7 bases from V and 0 bases from J, leaving 8 bases between. The germline gives CDR1 SEHNR, CDR2 FQNEAQ (reference sequence). CDR3 sequence (DNA): TGTGCCAGCATACGCGGGAGCACAGATACGCAGTATTTT. This gives the protein CASIRGSTDTQYF.

In its sample, this clone was seen a few times. The chain is built from TRBV7-9 and TRBJ2-5, with 8 nucleotides matching TRBD1. V trimming: 6 bases; J trimming: 4 bases; junction bases outside the gene matches: 7. Germline V gene data show CDR1 as SEHNR and CDR2 as FQNEAQ (reference sequence). This CDR3 spans 14 amino acids. CDR3 nucleotide sequence: TGTGCCAGCAGGGACAGGGTGGTTGGAGAGACCCAGTACTTC. This translates into CASRDRVVGETQYF.

This CDR3 reads CASSLGTGFSPLHF. CDR3 nucleotides: TGTGCCAGCAGCCTCGGGACAGGATTTTCACCCCTCCACTTT. J is TRBJ1-6 and V is TRBV7-3; 8 nucleotides match TRBD1. From germline, CDR1 is SGHTA and CDR2 FQGTGA. J gave up 9 bases and V 5 bases, and 6 bases lay outside the gene matches. The CDR3 sequence is 14 residues long.

This clone came up a few times. This chain joins TRBV19 and TRBJ2-7; 8 bases match TRBD2. J gave up 6 bases and V 2 bases, and 0 bases lay outside the gene matches. In germline, CDR1 is LNHDA, CDR2 SQIVND (reference sequence). The CDR3 length is 12 residues. CDR3 nucleotides: TGTGCCAGTAGTATAAGCGGGGGCGAGCAGTACGTC. Residues: CASSISGGEQYV.

The V call is TRBV10-3, the J call TRBJ2-5; weak D call: TRBD2 (5 bases). CDR3 size: 13 residues. The germline V and J ends were trimmed by 10 bases and 2 bases, with 14 bases remaining between them. The V gene's germline CDR1 is ENHRY and CDR2 SYGVKD. CDR3 sequence: CATSPRGQETQYF. The CDR3 DNA is TGTGCCACCAGCCCACGGGGTCAAGAGACCCAGTACTTC.

There are a few counts of this clone. The chain carries TRBV29-1 and TRBJ2-3; D perhaps matches TRBD1 (6 bases). V lost 6 bases, J lost 4 bases, and 17 bases lay in between. Germline values: CDR1 SQVTM, CDR2 ANQGSEA. This CDR3 comprises 14 residues. For the CDR3, the DNA is TGCAGCGTAGGACAACAGGGACCATCAGATACGCAGTATTTT. It translates to CSVGQQGPSDTQYF.

J is TRBJ1-1 and V is TRBV2; D might be TRBD1 (5 bases). V lost 2 bases and J lost 8, with 24 bases in between. The CDR3 runs 17 residues. Germline CDR1 and CDR2: SNHLY and FYNNEI. CDR3 region: CASSESESGARDLEAFF. The CDR3 nucleotides read TGTGCCAGCAGTGAAAGTGAGAGTGGGGCGCGGGACCTGGAAGCTTTCTTT.

This sequence joins TRBV4-1 and TRBJ2-5, with TRBD1 matching over 9 bases. This CDR3 has 15 amino acids. V dropped 3 bases and J dropped 6; count of bases not matched to a gene: 8. Germline CDR1 MGHRA, CDR2 YSYEKL. The CDR3 protein is CASSHPGQGVKTQYF. The CDR3 DNA reads TGCGCCAGCAGCCACCCGGGACAGGGAGTAAAGACCCAGTACTTC.

This clone was counted a few times. J is TRBJ2-1 and V is TRBV20-1, with no clear D. The germline gives CDR1 DFQATT, CDR2 SNEGSKA (reference sequence). Trimming left V 0 bases short and J 7 bases short, with 4 bases between. The CDR3 is made up of 11 amino acids. DNA of the CDR3: TGCAGTGCTAGAGATACAAATGAGCAGTTCTTC. This encodes CSARDTNEQFF.

This rearrangement joins TRBV4-2 to TRBJ2-5, with 9 bases that match TRBD2. This CDR3 comprises 15 residues. Germline-derived CDR1 and CDR2 are LGHNA and YNFKEQ. Losses at the gene ends were 4 bases for V and 1 base for J; bases not matched to a gene: 4. CDR3 in amino acids: CASSRLLAGQETQYF. For the CDR3, the DNA is TGTGCCAGCAGCCGATTACTAGCGGGCCAAGAGACCCAGTACTTC.

This clone was recorded a few times. J is TRBJ2-2 and V is TRBV30; 9 bases align to TRBD1. Germline values: CDR1 GTSNPN, CDR2 SVGIG (reference sequence). V shed 1 base, J shed 6 bases, and the junction held 0 bases outside the gene matches. The CDR3 is made up of 13 amino acids. The CDR3 loop is CAWSGQGAGELFF. DNA of the CDR3: TGTGCCTGGAGTGGACAGGGGGCCGGGGAGCTGTTTTTT.

The CDR3: CASSSNPGQHNNEQFF. The CDR3, as DNA: TGTGCCAGCAGCTCTAATCCGGGACAGCATAACAATGAGCAGTTCTTC. V gene TRBV13 combines with J gene TRBJ2-1; 7 bases align to TRBD1. The germline V gene has CDR1 PRHDT and CDR2 FYEKMQ (reference sequence). The CDR3 is 16 residues long. The J segment lost 5 bases and the V segment lost 4 bases, leaving 11 bases of the junction unmatched. Variable domain in full (rest from reference TRBV13 and TRBJ2-1): AAGVIQSPRHLIKEKRETATLKCYPIPRHDTVYWYQQGPGQDPQFLISFYEKMQSDKGSIPDRFSAQQFSDYHSELNMSSLELGDSALYFCASSSNPGQHNNEQFFGPGTRLTVL.

The chain recombines TRBV4-3 with TRBJ2-2, with D uncertain. CDR1 is LGHNA, CDR2 YSLEER, per germline. The V gene lost 0 bases and the J gene lost 0 bases, with 8 bases spanning the gap. The CDR3 runs to 16 residues. CDR3 sequence: CASSQEPVANTGELFF. The CDR3 DNA follows: TGCGCCAGCAGCCAAGAACCGGTCGCGAACACCGGGGAGCTGTTTTTT.

This clone appeared a few times. The rearrangement uses TRBV9 and TRBJ2-6, with no clear D. The CDR3 runs 15 residues. Germline V CDR1 and CDR2: SGDLS, YYNGEE. Trimming took off 4 bases at V and 1 base at J, with 9 bases between the two ends. In DNA form, the CDR3 reads TGTGCCAGCAGCCCCCGGCCGTCTGGGGCCAACGTCCTGACTTTC. Translation: CASSPRPSGANVLTF.

This clone was detected only a few times. This chain links TRBV7-3 with TRBJ2-2, with 7 bases that match TRBD1. CDR3 length equals 14 residues. The germline CDR1 and CDR2 sequences are SGHTA and FQGTGA. V was pared by 5 bases and J by 7 bases, with 7 bases of the junction left unmatched. The CDR3 coding sequence is TGTGCCAGCAGCCACAAACAGGGGATCGGGGAGCTGTTTTTT. This sequence encodes CASSHKQGIGELFF. Variable domain in full (rest from reference TRBV7-3 and TRBJ2-2): GAGVSQTPSNKVTEKGKYVELRCDPISGHTALYWYRQSLGQGPEFLIYFQGTGAADDSGLPNDRFFAVRPEGSVSTLKIQRTERGDSAVYLCASSHKQGIGELFFGEGSRLTVL.

This chain connects TRBV23-1 to TRBJ2-7; D unresolved. TRBV23-1 is marked as an open reading frame, function uncertain. This CDR3 spans 13 amino acids. The V end was cut by 5 bases, the J end by 0 bases, with 8 bases between. As DNA, the CDR3 is TGCGCCAGCAGTACCGCATCCTCCTACGAGCAGTACTTC. Translation gives CASSTASSYEQYF.

This clone appeared a few times. V and J are TRBV7-2 and TRBJ2-2; possibly TRBD1 or TRBD2 for D (6 bases each). The CDR3 consists of 15 residues. The V and J ends lost 6 bases and 4 bases respectively, with 15 bases between them. Looked up from germline, CDR1 is SGHTA and CDR2 is FQGNSA. The CDR3 coding sequence is TGTGCCAGCAGAGCTGGGGGGCCTGGCACCGGGGAGCTGTTTTTT. Translated, it gives CASRAGGPGTGELFF.

The V and J genes are TRBV10-3 and TRBJ2-3, with no clear D. Trimming removed 3 bases from V and 8 bases from J, with 3 bases in between. The CDR3 contains 10 residues. The germline CDR1 and CDR2 sequences are ENHRY and SYGVKD. The CDR3 DNA reads as TGTGCCATCAGTGATGGTACGCAGTATTTT. Its protein product is CAISDGTQYF.

This clone was recorded many times. The J gene is TRBJ2-7, the V gene TRBV21-1; TRBD1 is the table's D call, not checked against the DNA. TRBV21-1 is marked as a pseudogene. This CDR3 is built from 16 residues. CDR3: CASSIIRTGRMYEQYV. In DNA form, the CDR3 reads TGTGCCAGCAGCATTATACGGACAGGGAGGATGTACGAGCAGTACGTC.

This clone occurred a few times. V is TRBV4-1 and J is TRBJ2-5, with 9 nucleotides matching TRBD1. The V gene's germline CDR1 is MGHRA and CDR2 YSYEKL. CDR3 length: 13 residues. V dropped 8 bases and J dropped 2; count of bases not matched to a gene: 3. The CDR3: CASGQGTQETQYF. In nucleotides, the CDR3 is TGCGCCAGCGGACAGGGGACTCAAGAGACCCAGTACTTC.

This clone was observed a handful of times. The gene calls are TRBV4-2 and TRBJ2-7; TRBD2 might be the D (5 bases). Germline assignment: CDR1 LGHNA and CDR2 YNFKEQ. Between the trimmed V and J ends, which lost 1 base and 2 bases, there was a span of 15 bases. This CDR3 is 16 amino acids long. Here the CDR3 DNA reads TGTGCCAGCAGCCAAGTAGCACTAGATGGGCCCTACGAGCAGTACTTC. This encodes CASSQVALDGPYEQYF.

The gene calls are TRBV29-1 and TRBJ1-2; D is undetermined. This CDR3 region has 9 residues. Between the trimmed V and J ends, which lost 5 bases and 8 bases, there was a span of 6 bases. The germline V gene has CDR1 SQVTM and CDR2 ANQGSEA. The CDR3 loop is CSVSRGYTF. CDR3 coding DNA: TGCAGCGTTAGTCGCGGCTACACCTTC. The full variable domain, in which reference TRBV29-1 and TRBJ1-2 provide the parts outside the CDR3, is SAVISQKPSRDICQRGTSLTIQCQVDSQVTMMFWYRQQPGQSLTLIATANQGSEATYESGFVIDKFPISRPNLTFSTLTVSNMSPEDSSIYLCSVSRGYTFGSGTRLTVV.